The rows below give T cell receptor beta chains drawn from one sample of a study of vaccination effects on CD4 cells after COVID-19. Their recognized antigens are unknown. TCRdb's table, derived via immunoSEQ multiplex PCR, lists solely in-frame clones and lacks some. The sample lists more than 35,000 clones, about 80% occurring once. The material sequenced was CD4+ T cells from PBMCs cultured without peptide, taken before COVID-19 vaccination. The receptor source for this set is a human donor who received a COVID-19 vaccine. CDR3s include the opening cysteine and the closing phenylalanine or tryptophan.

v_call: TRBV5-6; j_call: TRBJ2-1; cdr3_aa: CASSLDFREFF
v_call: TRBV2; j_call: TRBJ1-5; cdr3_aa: CASRVTGDNQPQHF
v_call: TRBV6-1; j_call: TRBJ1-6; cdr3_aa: CASSDRQTSSYNSPLHF
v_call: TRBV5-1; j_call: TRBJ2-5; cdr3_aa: CASSRELAPRDGQYF
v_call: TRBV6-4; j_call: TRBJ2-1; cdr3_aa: CASSDRGGDNEQFF
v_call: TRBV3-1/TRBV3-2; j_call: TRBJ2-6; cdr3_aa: CASSQDDRGSGANVLTF
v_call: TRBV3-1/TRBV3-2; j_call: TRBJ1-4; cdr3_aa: CASSHPGEKLFF
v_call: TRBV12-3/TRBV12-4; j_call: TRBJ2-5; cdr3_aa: CASARNRWETQYF
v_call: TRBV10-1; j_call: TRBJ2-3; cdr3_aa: CASSGTGGTDTQYF
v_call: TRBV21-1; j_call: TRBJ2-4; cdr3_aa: CASSSRLGTSGGAKNIQYF
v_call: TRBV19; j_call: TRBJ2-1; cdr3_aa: CASSMVAVLSYNEQFF
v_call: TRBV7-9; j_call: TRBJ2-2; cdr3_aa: CASKQGNTGELFF
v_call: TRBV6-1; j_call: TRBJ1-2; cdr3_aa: CASSDNSKGGYGYTF
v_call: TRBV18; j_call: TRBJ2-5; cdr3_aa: CASSPPGLAGGQETQYF
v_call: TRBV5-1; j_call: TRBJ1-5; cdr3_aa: CASSLGVDGNQPQHF
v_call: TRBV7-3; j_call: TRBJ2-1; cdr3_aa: CASSLGLGGVYNEQFF
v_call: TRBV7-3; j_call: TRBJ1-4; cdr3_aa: CASSYRGPCF
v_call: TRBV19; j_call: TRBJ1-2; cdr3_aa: CASGGTGDVYGYTF
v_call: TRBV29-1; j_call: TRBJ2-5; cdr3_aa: CSVPTGGQETQYF
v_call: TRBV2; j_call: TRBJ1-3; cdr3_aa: CASTRQGAAGNTIYF
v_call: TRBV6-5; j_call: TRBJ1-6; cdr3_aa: CASGRVGSYNSPLHF
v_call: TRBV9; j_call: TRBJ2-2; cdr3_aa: CASSPRALRDTGELFF
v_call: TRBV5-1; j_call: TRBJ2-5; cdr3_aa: CASSETGARQETQYF
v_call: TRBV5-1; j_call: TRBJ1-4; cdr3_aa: CASSSTSTNEKLFF
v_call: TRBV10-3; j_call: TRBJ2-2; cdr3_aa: CATRTGGTGELFF
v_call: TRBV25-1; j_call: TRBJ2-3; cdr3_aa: CASSDSRASGDTQYF
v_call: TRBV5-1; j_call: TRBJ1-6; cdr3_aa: CASSAGQDHSPLHF
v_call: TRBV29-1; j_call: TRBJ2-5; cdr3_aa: CSVVRQGKETQYF
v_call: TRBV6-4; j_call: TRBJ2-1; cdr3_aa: CASSDSRGLYNEQFF
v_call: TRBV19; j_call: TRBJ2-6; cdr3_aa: CASTNLRQGSPSGANVLTF
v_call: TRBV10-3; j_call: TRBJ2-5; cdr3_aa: CAISESTGAGETQYF
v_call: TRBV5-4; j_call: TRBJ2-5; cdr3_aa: CASSGGRAGTQYF
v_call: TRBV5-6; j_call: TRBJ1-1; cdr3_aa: CASSLQGMNTEAFF
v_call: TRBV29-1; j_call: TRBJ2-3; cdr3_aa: CSVDGEAGFTDTQYF
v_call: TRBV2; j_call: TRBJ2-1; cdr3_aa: CASSAARDRILDEQFF
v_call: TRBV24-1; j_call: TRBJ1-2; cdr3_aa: CATSDLGVRGYTF
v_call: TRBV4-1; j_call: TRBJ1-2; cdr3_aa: CASSQDNKGGYTF
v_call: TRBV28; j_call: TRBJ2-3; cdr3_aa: CASSRAGGFNTDTQYF
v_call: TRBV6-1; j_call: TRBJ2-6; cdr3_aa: CASSDHRASSGANVLTF
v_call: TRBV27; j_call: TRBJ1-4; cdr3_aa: CASSSFGATNEKLFF
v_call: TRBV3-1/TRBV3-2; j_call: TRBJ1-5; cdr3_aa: CASSLRHSEMPQHF
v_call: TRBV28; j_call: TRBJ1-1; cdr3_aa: CASREGLNTEAFF
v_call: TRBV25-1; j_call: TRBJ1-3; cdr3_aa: CASSLTGVAGNTIYF
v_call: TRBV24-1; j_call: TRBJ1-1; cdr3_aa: CATSDPTSDGSGEAFF
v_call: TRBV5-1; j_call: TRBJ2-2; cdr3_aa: CASSLYRVGMTGELFF
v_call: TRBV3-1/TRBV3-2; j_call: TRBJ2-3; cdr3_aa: CASSPSGPTDTQYF
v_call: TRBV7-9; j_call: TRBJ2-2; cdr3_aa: CASSLATSGGELFF
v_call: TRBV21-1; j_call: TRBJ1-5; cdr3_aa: CATRFDHRADNQPQHF
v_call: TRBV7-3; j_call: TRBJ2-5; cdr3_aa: CASSLSGRQTQYF
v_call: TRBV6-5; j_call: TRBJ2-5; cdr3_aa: CASKVSGARETQYF
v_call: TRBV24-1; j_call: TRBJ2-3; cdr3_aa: CATSDLGSADTQYF
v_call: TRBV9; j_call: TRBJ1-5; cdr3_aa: CASSPGTGVAPQHF
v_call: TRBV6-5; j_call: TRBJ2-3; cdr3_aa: CASSYRTGDTQYF
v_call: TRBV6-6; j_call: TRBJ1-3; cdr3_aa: CASSRTFQQGTGNTIYF
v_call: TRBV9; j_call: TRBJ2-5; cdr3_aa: CASSVGTSGGARETQYF
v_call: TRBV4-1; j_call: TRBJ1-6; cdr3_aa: CASSQEITGGSPLHF
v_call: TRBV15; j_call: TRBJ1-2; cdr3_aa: CATSRDQGDGGGYTF
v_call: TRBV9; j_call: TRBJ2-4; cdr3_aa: CASSVDVIPAKNIQYF
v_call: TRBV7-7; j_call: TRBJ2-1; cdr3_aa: CASSLQGRNEQFF